This T cell receptor beta chain was identified during a study of T cell repertoires in cytomegalovirus infection. Across the whole study: Epitope selection comprised recently identified HLA-C-restricted CMV epitopes and well-studied HLA-B-restricted CMV epitopes. Indicated by public TCR beta signatures were CMV infection and matching HLA type. Whole-study findings and limits: Of the TCR beta families, the public ones yielded a cumulative frequency that identified carriers of CMV plus the relevant HLA.

TCRdb ran MiXCR on the reads and lists one entry per CDR3 protein. The sample holds 650,000 to 850,000 distinct CDR3 sequences, roughly 28% seen once. CDR3 size: 14 residues. CDR1 and CDR2 from the germline V gene are SEHNR and FQNEAQ (reference sequence). With 3 bases removed from V and 6 bases from J, the gap between germline ends came to 14 bases. Ten or more counts support this clonotype. Its target is unknown. The sample in question was cultured CD8+ T cells from PBMCs, obtained from culture after CMV antigen stimulation. The V gene is TRBV7-9, the J gene TRBJ1-2; D is unclear. This receptor was taken from a human donor in good health (CMV status not recorded). Some clones in this sample may be carry-over from other donors' samples. The CDR3 here is CASSFPGSRNGYTF. CDR3 nucleotide sequence: TGTGCCAGCAGCTTTCCCGGGTCCAGGAATGGCTACACCTTC.